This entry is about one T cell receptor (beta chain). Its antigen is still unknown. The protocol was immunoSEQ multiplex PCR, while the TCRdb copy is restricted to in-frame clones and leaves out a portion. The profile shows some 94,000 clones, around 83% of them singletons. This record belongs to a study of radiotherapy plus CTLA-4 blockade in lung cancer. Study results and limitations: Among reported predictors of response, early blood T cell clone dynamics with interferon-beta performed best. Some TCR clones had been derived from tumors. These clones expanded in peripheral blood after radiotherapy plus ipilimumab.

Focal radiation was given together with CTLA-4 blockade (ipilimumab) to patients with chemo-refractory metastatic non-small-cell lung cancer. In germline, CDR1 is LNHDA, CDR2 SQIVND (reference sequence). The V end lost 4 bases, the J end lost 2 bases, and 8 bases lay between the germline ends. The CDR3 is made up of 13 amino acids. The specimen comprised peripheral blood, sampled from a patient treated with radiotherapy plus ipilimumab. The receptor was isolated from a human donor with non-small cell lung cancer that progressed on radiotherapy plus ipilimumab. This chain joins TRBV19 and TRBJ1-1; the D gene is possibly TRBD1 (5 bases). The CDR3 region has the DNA TGTGCCAGTAGTAGCAGGGTAAACACTGAAGCTTTCTTT. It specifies CASSSRVNTEAFF.